The text below deals with one TCR beta chain. These data are taken from a study of control samples from healthy donors and cancer patients. Using immunoSEQ multiplex PCR, the repertoire was profiled, and TCRdb retains in-frame clones only, with some absent. The sample records 150,000 or so clones, roughly 89% being singletons. Germline-derived CDR1 and CDR2 are SGDLS and YYNGEE. This CDR3 region has 18 residues. V dropped 2 bases and J dropped 3; count of bases not matched to a gene: 14. The sample was blood. The genes are TRBV9 and TRBJ2-3; 8 bases align to TRBD1. This clonotype was sampled from a young man in good health. CDR3 DNA sequence: TGTGCCAGCAGCGTCGGACCCGAGACAGGGGTCTTTACAGATACGCAGTATTTT. Translated: CASSVGPETGVFTDTQYF.